This T cell receptor (beta chain) was retrieved from a study of CD8+ T cells in alopecia areata. As concerns this clone: This specimen includes other DNA sequences encoding the same CDR3.

CDR1 and CDR2 (germline): SEHNR, FQNEAQ (reference sequence). After removal of 5 bases from V and 5 bases from J, the junction contained 2 bases not matched to a gene. The CDR3 has 14 residues. RNA extraction was followed by reverse transcription into cDNA, which acted as the sequencing template. Some clones are missing from TCRdb's copy, which holds only in-frame ones; the method was immunoSEQ multiplex PCR. This repertoire shows roughly 120,000 clones, 55% to 65% found once; its top ten account for 2.5% to 3%. The receptor was derived from a human donor in good health. This rearrangement joins TRBV7-9 to TRBJ2-5; the match to TRBD2 covers 13 bases. The sequencing sample was made of CD4+ T cells sorted from blood. The CDR3 reads CASSRTSGGETQYF. CDR3 nucleotides: TGTGCCAGCAGCCGGACTAGCGGGGGCGAGACCCAGTACTTC.